The 7 T cell receptor beta chains given below trace back to one sample, sequenced in a study of blood T cell repertoires in COVID-19. Libraries were prepared by immunoSEQ multiplex PCR; TCRdb keeps only in-frame clonotypes and omits some of them. The table records over 25,000 clones, 85% to 90% of them present only once. Sequencing was carried out using peripheral blood. Every receptor here comes from a man in his 70s with active COVID-19.

This chain uses TRBV11-2 with TRBJ1-1; no firm D call. This CDR3 spans 15 amino acids. CDR1 and CDR2 (germline): SGHAT, FQNNGV. Trimming shortened V by 2 bases and J by 2 bases, and 12 bases separated the two germline ends. CDR3 sequence: CASSLSPGLNTEAFF. In DNA, the CDR3 is TGTGCCAGCAGCTTATCTCCGGGGTTAAACACTGAAGCTTTCTTT.

The rearrangement joins TRBV6-5 to TRBJ1-1; no definite D call. The V gene lost 9 bases and the J gene lost 1 base, with 9 bases spanning the gap. The CDR3 contains 12 residues. Germline-derived CDR1 and CDR2 are MNHEY and SVGAGI. The CDR3 protein is CASMAGNTEAFF. Written as DNA, the CDR3 is TGTGCCAGTATGGCGGGGAACACTGAAGCTTTCTTT.

The chain links TRBV13 to TRBJ2-4; TRBD2 agrees at 7 bases. The germline V gene has CDR1 PRHDT and CDR2 FYEKMQ (reference sequence). Germline trimming cut 5 bases from V and 9 bases from J; bases unmatched to any gene: 13. This CDR3 has 15 amino acids. CDR3 bases: TGTGCCAGCAGCCGCCGGGCTAGCGGAACGAGCATTCAGTACTTC. Translated, it gives CASSRRASGTSIQYF.

This rearrangement joins TRBV6-6 to TRBJ2-7; TRBD2 matches at 8 bases. The germline V gene has CDR1 MNHNY and CDR2 SVGAGI (reference sequence). V shed 8 bases, J shed 1 base, and the junction held 10 bases outside the gene matches. This CDR3 comprises 15 residues. The CDR3 sequence is CASAWSGSMSYEQYF. CDR3 DNA sequence: TGTGCCAGCGCTTGGAGCGGGAGTATGTCCTACGAGCAGTACTTC.

The chain recombines TRBV3-1 (or the pseudogene TRBV3-2) with TRBJ1-1; 11 nucleotides agree with TRBD1. The CDR3 extends over 16 amino acids. V trimming: 5 bases; J trimming: 1 base; junction bases outside the gene matches: 6. From germline, CDR1 is LGHDT and CDR2 YNNKEL (reference sequence). CDR3 coding DNA: TGTGCCAGCAGCGCCGGGACAGGGGGATGGAACACTGAAGCTTTCTTT. This encodes CASSAGTGGWNTEAFF.

The chain couples TRBV30 to TRBJ1-2; no definite D call. The ends were cut back, 0 bases at V and 9 bases at J, with 17 bases in the middle. The germline gives CDR1 GTSNPN, CDR2 SVGIG (reference sequence). The CDR3 runs to 14 residues. CDR3 DNA: TGTGCCTGGAGTGTAAGTACAGCCGGTAGGAGCTACACCTTC. This translates into CAWSVSTAGRSYTF. Combining the CDR3 with reference TRBV30 and TRBJ1-2 gives the whole variable domain SQTIHQWPATLVQPVGSPLSLECTVEGTSNPNLYWYRQAAGRGLQLLFYSVGIGQISSEVPQNLSASRPQDRQFILSSKKLLLSDSGFYLCAWSVSTAGRSYTFGSGTRLTVV.

The rearrangement uses TRBV7-8 and TRBJ2-4, with no clear D. The germline V and J ends were trimmed by 5 bases and 0 bases, with 14 bases remaining between them. The germline CDR1 and CDR2 sequences are SGHVS and FQNEAQ. CDR3 length: 16 residues. The CDR3 bases are TGTGCCAGCAGCCCCCGGAGTACCTTAGCCAAAAACATTCAGTACTTC. Protein product: CASSPRSTLAKNIQYF.